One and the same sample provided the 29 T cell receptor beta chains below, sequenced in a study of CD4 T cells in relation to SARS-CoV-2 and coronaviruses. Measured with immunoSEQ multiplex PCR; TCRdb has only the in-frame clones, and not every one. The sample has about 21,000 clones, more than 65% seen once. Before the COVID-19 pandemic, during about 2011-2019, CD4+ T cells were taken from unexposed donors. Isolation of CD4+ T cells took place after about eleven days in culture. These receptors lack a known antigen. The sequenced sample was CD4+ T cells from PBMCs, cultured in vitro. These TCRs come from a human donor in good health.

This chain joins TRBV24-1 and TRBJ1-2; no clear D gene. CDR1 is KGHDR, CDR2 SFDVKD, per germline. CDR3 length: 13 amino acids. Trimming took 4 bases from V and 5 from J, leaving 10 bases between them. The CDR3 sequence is CATSDQNRYGYTF. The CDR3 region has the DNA TGTGCCACCAGTGACCAAAACCGATATGGCTACACCTTC.

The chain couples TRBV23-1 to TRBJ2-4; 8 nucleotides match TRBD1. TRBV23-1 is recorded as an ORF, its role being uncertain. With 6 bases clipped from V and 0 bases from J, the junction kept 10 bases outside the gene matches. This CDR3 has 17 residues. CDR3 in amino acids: CASRLPHRGTAKNIQYF. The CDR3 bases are TGCGCCAGCAGACTACCACACAGGGGGACAGCCAAAAACATTCAGTACTTC.

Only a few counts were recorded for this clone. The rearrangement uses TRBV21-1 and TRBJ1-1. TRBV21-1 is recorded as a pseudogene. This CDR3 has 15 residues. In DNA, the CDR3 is TGTGCCAGCAGCAAGTTCCCGGGCCGGACTAGGGAAGCTTTCTTT. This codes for CASSKFPGRTREAFF.

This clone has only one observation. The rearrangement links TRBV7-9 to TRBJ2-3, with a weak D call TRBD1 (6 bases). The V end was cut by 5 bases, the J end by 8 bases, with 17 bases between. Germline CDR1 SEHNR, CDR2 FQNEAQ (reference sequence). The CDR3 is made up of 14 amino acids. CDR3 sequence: CASSLSIGQPTQYF. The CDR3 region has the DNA TGTGCCAGCAGCCTAAGTATTGGACAGCCTACGCAGTATTTT.

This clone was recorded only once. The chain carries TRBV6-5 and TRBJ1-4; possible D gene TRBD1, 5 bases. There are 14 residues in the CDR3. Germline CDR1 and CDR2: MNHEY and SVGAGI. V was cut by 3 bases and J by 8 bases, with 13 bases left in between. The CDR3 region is CASSYGGIGEKLFF. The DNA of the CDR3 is TGTGCCAGCAGTTATGGGGGAATTGGCGAAAAACTGTTTTTT.

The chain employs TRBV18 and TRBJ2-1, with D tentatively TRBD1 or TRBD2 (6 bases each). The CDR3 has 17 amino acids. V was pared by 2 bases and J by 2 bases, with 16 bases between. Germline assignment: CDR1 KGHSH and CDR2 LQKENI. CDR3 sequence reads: CASSPNGGGGTYNEQFF. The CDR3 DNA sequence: TGTGCCAGCTCACCAAATGGAGGGGGAGGCACCTACAATGAGCAGTTCTTC.

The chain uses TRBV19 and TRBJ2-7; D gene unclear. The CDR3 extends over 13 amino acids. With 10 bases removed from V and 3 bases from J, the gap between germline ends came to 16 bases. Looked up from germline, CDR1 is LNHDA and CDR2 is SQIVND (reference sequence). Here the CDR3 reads CATPPWLIYEQYF. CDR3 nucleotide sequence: TGTGCCACTCCCCCATGGCTTATCTACGAGCAGTACTTC.

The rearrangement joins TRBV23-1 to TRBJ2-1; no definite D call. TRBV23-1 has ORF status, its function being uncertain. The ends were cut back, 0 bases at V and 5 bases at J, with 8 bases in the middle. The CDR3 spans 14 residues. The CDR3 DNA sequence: TGCGCCAGCAGTCAATCAGACCATGACAATGAGCAGTTCTTC. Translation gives CASSQSDHDNEQFF.

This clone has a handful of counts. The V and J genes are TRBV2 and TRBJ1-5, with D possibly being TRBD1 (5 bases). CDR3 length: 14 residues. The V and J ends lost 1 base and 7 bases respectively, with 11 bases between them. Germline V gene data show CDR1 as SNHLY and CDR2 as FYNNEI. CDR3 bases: TGTGCCAGCAGTGAAGAGGCCGGGGGGCAGCCCCAGCATTTT. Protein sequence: CASSEEAGGQPQHF.

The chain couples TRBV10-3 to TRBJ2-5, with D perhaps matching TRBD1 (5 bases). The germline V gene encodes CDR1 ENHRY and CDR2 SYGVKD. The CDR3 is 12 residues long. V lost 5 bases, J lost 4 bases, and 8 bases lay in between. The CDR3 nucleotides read TGTGCCATCAGTTCAGGGTCAGAGACCCAGTACTTC. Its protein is CAISSGSETQYF.

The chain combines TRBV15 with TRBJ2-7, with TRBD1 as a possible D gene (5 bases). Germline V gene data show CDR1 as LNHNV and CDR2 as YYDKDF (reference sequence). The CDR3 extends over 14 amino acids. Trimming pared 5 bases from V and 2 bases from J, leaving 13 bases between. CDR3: CATSDSRLTYEQYF. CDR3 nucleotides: TGTGCCACCAGCGACAGCCGATTAACCTACGAGCAGTACTTC.

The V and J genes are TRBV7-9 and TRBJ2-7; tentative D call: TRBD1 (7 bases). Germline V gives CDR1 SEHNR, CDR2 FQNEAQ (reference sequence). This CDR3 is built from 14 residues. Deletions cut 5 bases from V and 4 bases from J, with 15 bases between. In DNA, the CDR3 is TGTGCCAGCAGCGCGCGGGACAGAGCTTACGAGCAGTACTTC. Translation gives CASSARDRAYEQYF.

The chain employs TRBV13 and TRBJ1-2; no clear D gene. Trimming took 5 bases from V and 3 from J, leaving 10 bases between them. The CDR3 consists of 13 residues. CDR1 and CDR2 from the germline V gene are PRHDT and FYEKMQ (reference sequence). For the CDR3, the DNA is TGTGCCAGCAGCCAAAGACGAGACTATGGCTACACCTTC. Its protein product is CASSQRRDYGYTF. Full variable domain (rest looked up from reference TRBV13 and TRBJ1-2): AAGVIQSPRHLIKEKRETATLKCYPIPRHDTVYWYQQGPGQDPQFLISFYEKMQSDKGSIPDRFSAQQFSDYHSELNMSSLELGDSALYFCASSQRRDYGYTFGSGTRLTVV.

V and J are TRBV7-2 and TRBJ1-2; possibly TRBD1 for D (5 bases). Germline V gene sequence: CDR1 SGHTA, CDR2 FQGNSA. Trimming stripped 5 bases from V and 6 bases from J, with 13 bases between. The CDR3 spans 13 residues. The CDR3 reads CASSANTGDGYTF. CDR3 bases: TGTGCCAGCAGCGCAAACACAGGTGATGGCTACACCTTC.

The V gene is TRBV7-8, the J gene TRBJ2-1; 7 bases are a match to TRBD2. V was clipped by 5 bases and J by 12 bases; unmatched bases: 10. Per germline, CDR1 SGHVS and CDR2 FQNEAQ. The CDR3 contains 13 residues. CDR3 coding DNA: TGTGCCAGCAGCGATCCGCGATCGGGGGGGCAGTTCTTC. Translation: CASSDPRSGGQFF.

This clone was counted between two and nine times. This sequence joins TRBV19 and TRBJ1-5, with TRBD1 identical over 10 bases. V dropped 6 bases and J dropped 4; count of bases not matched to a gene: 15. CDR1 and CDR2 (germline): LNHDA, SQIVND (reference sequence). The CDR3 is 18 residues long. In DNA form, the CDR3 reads TGTGCCAGTAGGGTGGGGACAGGGGCTGGGTTTGGTAATCAGCCCCAGCATTTT. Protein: CASRVGTGAGFGNQPQHF. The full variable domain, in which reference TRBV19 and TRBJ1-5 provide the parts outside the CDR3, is DGGITQSPKYLFRKEGQNVTLSCEQNLNHDAMYWYRQDPGQGLRLIYYSQIVNDFQKGDIAEGYSVSREKKESFPLTVTSAQKNPTAFYLCASRVGTGAGFGNQPQHFGDGTRLSIL.

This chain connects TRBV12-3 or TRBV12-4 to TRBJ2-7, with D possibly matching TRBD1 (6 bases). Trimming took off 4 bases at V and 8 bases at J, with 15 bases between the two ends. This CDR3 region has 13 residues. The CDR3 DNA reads TGTGCCAGCAGTTCCACAGGGATTCGGAAGCAGTACTTC. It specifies CASSSTGIRKQYF.

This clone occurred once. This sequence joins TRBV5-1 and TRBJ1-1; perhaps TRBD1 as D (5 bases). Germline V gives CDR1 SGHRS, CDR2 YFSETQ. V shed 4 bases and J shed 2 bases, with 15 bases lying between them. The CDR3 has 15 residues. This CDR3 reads CASSVGTPGNTEAFF. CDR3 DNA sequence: TGCGCCAGCAGCGTTGGGACCCCGGGCAACACTGAAGCTTTCTTT.

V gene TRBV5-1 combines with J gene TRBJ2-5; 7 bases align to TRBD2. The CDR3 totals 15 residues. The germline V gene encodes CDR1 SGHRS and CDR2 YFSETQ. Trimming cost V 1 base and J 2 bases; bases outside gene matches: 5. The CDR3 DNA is TGCGCCAGCAGCTTGACGGGACTACCTCAAGAGACCCAGTACTTC. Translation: CASSLTGLPQETQYF.

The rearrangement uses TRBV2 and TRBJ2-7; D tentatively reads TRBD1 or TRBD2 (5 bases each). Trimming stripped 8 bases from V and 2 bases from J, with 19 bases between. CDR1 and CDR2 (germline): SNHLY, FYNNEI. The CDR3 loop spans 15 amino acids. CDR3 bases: TGTGCCAGCGGTTTATCCGGGACGGGAACCTACGAGCAGTACTTC. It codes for CASGLSGTGTYEQYF. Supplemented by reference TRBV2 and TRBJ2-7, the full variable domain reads EPEVTQTPSHQVTQMGQEVILRCVPISNHLYFYWYRQILGQKVEFLVSFYNNEISEKSEIFDDQFSVERPDGSNFTLKIRSTKLEDSAMYFCASGLSGTGTYEQYFGPGTRLTVT.

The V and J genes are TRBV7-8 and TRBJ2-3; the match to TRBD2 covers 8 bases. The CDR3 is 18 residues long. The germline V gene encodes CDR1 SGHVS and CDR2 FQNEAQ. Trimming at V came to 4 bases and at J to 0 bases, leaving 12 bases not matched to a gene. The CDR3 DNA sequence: TGTGCCAGCAGCTCGAGTCTTTTAGCGGGAACTAGCACAGATACGCAGTATTTT. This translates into CASSSSLLAGTSTDTQYF. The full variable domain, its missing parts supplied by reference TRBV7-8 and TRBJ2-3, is GAGVSQSPRYKVAKRGQDVALRCDPISGHVSLFWYQQALGQGPEFLTYFQNEAQLDKSGLPSDRFFAERPEGSVSTLKIQRTQQEDSAVYLCASSSSLLAGTSTDTQYFGPGTRLTVL.

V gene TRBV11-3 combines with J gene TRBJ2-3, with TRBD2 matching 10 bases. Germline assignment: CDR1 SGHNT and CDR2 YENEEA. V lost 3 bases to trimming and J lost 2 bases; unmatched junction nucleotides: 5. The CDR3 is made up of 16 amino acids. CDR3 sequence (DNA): TGTGCCAGCAGCTTCTCTAGCGGGGGTTTCACAGATACGCAGTATTTT. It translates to CASSFSSGGFTDTQYF.

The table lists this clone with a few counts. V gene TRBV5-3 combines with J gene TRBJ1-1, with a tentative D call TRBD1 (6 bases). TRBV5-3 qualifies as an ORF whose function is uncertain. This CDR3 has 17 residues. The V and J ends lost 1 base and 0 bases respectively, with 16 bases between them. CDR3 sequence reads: CARSLLLGAPMNTEAFF. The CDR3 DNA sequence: TGTGCCAGAAGCTTGTTGCTGGGGGCGCCCATGAACACTGAAGCTTTCTTT.

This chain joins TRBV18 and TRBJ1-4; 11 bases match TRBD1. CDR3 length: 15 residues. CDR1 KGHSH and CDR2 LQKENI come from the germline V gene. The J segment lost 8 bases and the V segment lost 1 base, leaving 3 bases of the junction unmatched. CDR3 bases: TGTGCCAGCTCACCACGGGACAGGGGGTACGAAAAACTGTTTTTT. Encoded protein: CASSPRDRGYEKLFF.

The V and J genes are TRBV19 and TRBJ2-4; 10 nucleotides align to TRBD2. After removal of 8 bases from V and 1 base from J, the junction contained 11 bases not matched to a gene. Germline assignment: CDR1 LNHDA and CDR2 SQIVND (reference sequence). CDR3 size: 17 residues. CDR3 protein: CASRGIAGGIAKNIQYF. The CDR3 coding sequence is TGTGCCAGTCGGGGGATAGCGGGAGGTATCGCCAAAAACATTCAGTACTTC.

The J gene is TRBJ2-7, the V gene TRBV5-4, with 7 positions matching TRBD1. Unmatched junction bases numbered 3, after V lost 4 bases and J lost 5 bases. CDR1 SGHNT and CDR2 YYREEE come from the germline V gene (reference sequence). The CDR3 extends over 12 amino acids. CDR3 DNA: TGTGCCAGCAGCGCGACAGGGAACGAGCAGTACTTC. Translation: CASSATGNEQYF.

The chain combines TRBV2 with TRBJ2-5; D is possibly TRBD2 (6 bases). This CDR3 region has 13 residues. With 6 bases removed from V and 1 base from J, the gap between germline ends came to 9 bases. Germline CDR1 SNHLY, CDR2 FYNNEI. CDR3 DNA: TGTGCCAGCAGGGGGGACTCCCAAGAGACCCAGTACTTC. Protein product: CASRGDSQETQYF.

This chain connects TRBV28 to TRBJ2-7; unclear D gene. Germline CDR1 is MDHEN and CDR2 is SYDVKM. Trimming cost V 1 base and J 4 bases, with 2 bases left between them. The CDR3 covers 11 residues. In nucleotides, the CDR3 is TGTGCCAGCAGTTTATATTACGAGCAGTACTTC. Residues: CASSLYYEQYF.

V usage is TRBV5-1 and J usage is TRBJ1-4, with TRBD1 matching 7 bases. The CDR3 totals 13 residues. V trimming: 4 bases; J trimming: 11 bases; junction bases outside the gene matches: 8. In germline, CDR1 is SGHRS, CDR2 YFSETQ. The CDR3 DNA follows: TGCGCCAGCAGCGAGACAGGGACCGTCAAACTGTTTTTT. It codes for CASSETGTVKLFF.